This note documents a single T cell receptor beta chain sequence. Its matching antigen is unknown. This may stem from a read error, because a much larger clone lies one nucleotide away. The unsorted libraries were produced from 2 million PBMCs held at -80 C. The sample comes from a study of neurological immune-mediated disorders. TCRdb reprocessed the 5' RACE reads with MiXCR, giving one entry per CDR3 protein. Found here are about 57,000 distinct CDR3 sequences, approximately 12% of them singletons; the top ten hold about 11%. This CDR3 contains 15 residues. CDR1 and CDR2 (germline): LNHNV, YYDKDF (reference sequence). Findings of the study overall: The greatest TCR clonal expansion occurred in HTLV-1-associated myelopathy and the least in multiple sclerosis, which fell below healthy controls.

The TCR sequence derives from a woman between 55 and 75 years old with HTLV-1-associated myelopathy (HAM/TSP). This chain uses TRBV15 with TRBJ1-5; TRBD1 matches 9 bases. The sample comprised PBMCs. The DNA for the CDR3 is TGTGTCACCAGCAGGGGACAGGGAAGGAACCAGCCCCAGCATTTT. Protein: CVTSRGQGRNQPQHF.